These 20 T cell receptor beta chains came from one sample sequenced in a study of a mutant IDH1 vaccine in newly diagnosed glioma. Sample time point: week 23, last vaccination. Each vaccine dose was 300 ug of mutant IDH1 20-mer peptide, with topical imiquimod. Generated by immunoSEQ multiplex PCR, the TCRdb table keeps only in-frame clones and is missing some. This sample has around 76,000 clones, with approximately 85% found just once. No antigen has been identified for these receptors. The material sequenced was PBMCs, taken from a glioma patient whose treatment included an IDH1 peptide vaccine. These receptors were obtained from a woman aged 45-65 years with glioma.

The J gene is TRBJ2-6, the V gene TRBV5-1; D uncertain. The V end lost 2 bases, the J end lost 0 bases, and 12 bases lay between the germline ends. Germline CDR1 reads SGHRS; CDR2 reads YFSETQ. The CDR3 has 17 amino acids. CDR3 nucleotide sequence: TGCGCCAGCAGCTTCCAACCTCTGGGCTCTGGGGCCAACGTCCTGACTTTC. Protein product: CASSFQPLGSGANVLTF.

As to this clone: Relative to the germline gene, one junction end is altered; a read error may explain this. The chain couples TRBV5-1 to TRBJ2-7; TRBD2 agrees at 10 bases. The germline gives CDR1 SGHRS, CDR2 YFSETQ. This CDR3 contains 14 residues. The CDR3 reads CASSLGLAGRLSRF. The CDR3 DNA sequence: TGCGCCAGCAGCTTGGGACTAGCGGGTAGATTGTCTCGCTTC.

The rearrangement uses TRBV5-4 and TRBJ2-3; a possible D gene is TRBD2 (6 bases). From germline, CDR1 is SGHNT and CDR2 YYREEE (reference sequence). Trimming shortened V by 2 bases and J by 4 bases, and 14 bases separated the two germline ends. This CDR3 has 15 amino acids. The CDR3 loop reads CASSLRPGEADTQYF. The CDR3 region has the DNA TGTGCCAGCAGCTTAAGGCCGGGAGAAGCAGATACGCAGTATTTT.

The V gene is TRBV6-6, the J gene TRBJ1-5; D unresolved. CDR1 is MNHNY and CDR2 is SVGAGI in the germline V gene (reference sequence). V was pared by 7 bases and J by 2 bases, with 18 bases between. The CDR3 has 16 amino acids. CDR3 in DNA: TGTGCCAGCAAACGAGCGGCATTTGGGCGCAATCAGCCCCAGCATTTT. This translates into CASKRAAFGRNQPQHF.

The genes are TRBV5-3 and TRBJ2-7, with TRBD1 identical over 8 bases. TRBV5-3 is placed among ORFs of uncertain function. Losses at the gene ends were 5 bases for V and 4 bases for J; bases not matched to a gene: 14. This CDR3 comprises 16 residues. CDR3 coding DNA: TGTGCCAGAAGGCGAATGGACAGGGTGCCTTTTTACGAGCAGTACTTC. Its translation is CARRRMDRVPFYEQYF.

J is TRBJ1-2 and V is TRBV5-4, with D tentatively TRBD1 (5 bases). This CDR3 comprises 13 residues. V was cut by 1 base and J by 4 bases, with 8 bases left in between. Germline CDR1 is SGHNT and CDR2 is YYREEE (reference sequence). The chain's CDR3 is CASSLTGSYGYTF. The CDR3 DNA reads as TGTGCCAGCAGCTTGACAGGCTCCTATGGCTACACCTTC.

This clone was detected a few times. DNA of the CDR3: TGCGCCAGCAGCTTGAGTCTCCGGAGCGGCGCTGAAGCTTTCTTT. This translates into CASSLSLRSGAEAFF. The chain links TRBV5-1 to TRBJ1-1, with D uncertain. The CDR3 covers 15 residues. V lost 1 base, J lost 6 bases, and 16 bases lay in between. In germline, CDR1 is SGHRS, CDR2 YFSETQ.

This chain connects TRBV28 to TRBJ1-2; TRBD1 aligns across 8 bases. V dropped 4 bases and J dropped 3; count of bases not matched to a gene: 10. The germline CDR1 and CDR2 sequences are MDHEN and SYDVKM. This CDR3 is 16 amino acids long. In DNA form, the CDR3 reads TGTGCCAGCAGTTCCGGGACAGGTTGGAGGGACTATGGCTACACCTTC. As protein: CASSSGTGWRDYGYTF.

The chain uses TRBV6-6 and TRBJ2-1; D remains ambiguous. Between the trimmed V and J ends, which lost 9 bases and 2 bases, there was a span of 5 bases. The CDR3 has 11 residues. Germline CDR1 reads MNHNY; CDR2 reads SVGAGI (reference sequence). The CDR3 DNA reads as TGTGCCAGTCTCACCTACAATGAGCAGTTCTTC. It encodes CASLTYNEQFF.

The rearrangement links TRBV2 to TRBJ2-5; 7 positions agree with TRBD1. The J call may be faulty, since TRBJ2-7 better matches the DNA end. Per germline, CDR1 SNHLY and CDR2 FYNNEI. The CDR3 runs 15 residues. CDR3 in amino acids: CASSEGDSHGYEQYF. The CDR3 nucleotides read TGTGCCAGCAGTGAAGGGGACAGTCATGGCTACGAGCAGTACTTC.

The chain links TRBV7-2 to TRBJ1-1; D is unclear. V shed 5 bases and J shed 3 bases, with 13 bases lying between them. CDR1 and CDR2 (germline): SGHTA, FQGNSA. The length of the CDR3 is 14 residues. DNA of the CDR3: TGTGCCAGCAGCCCCGACGGGGTCTACACTGAAGCTTTCTTT. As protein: CASSPDGVYTEAFF.

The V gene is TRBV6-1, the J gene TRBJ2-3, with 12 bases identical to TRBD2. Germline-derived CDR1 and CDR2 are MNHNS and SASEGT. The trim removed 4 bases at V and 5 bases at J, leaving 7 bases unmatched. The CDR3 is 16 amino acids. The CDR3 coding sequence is TGTGCCAGCAGTGTAGGGCTAGCGGGGGGGCAAGATACGCAGTATTTT. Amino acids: CASSVGLAGGQDTQYF.

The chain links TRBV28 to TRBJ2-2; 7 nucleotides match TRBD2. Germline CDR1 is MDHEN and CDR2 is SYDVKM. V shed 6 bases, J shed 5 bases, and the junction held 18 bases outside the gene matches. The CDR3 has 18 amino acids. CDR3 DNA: TGTGCCAGCAGCCGCACAGAAGTCTACAGGCGGGGGACCGGGGAGCTGTTTTTT. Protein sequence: CASSRTEVYRRGTGELFF.

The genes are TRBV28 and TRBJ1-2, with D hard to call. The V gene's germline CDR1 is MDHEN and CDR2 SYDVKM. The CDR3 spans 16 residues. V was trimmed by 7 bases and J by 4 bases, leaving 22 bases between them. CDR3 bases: TGTGCCAGCACCCCGGGTGGGGAGGGATGGGGCTATGGCTACACCTTC. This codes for CASTPGGEGWGYGYTF.

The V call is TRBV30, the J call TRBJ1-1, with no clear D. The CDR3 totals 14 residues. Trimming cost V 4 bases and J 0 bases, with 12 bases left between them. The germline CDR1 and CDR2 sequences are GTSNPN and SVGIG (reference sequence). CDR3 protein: CAWTRGGMNTEAFF. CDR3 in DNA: TGTGCCTGGACTCGCGGCGGTATGAACACTGAAGCTTTCTTT.

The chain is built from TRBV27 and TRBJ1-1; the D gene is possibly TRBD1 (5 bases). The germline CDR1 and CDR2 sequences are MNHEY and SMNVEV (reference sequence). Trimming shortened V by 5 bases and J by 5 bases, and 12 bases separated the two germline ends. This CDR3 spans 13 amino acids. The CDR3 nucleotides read TGTGCCAGCAGTACGGCAGGGTGGACTGAAGCTTTCTTT. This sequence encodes CASSTAGWTEAFF.

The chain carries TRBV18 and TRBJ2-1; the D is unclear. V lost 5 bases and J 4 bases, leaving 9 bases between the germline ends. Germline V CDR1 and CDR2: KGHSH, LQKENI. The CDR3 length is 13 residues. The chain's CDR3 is CASSSDKYNEQFF. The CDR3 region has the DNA TGTGCCAGCTCATCCGACAAGTACAATGAGCAGTTCTTC.

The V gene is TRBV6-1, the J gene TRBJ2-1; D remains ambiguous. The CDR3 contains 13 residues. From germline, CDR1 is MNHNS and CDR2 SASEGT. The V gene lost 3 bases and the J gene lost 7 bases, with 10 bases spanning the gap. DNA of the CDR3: TGTGCCAGCAGTGAGGCCCCCTGGAATGAGCAGTTCTTC. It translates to CASSEAPWNEQFF.

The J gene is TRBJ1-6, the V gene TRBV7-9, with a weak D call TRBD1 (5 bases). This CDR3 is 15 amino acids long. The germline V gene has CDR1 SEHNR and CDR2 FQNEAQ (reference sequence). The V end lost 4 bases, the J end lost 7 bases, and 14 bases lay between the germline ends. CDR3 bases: TGTGCCAGCAGCTCTCCGGGACCGAGAAATTCACCCCTCCACTTT. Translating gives CASSSPGPRNSPLHF.

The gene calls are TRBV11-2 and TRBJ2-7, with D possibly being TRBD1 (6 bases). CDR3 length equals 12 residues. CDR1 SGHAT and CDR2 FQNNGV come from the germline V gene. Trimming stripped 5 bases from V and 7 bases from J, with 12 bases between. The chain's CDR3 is CASSGRGLEQYF. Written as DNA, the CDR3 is TGTGCCAGCAGCGGCAGGGGTTTGGAGCAGTACTTC.